The rows below give T cell receptor beta chains drawn from one sample of a study of control samples from healthy donors and cancer patients. Produced via immunoSEQ multiplex PCR; TCRdb's table is partial and in-frame only. The profile shows around 97,000 clones, around 89% of them singletons. The sample was PBMCs. The receptors here all came from a man between 60 and 75 years old with lung cancer. Both conserved end residues are part of each CDR3. Each record gives: V gene, clone size, CDR3 length, J gene, CDR3 protein. Size is omitted from some rows. Given values are once, few, many or a class for expanded clones.

v_call: TRBV18; clone_size: NA; cdr3_length: 14; j_call: TRBJ1-2; cdr3_aa: CASSLQGPNYGYTF
v_call: TRBV5-1; clone_size: NA; cdr3_length: 14; j_call: TRBJ1-1; cdr3_aa: CASSLTGEGTEAFF
v_call: TRBV9; clone_size: NA; cdr3_length: 14; j_call: TRBJ2-3; cdr3_aa: CASSVERGADTQYF
v_call: TRBV9; clone_size: NA; cdr3_length: 15; j_call: TRBJ2-2; cdr3_aa: CASSSRVADTGELFF
v_call: TRBV7-8; clone_size: NA; cdr3_length: 14; j_call: TRBJ2-5; cdr3_aa: CASSHGTIQETQYF
v_call: TRBV27; clone_size: few; cdr3_length: 15; j_call: TRBJ1-5; cdr3_aa: CASSPGAVGNQPQHF
v_call: TRBV5-5; clone_size: few; cdr3_length: 14; j_call: TRBJ1-1; cdr3_aa: CASSYGKINTEAFF
v_call: TRBV5-8; clone_size: NA; cdr3_length: 13; j_call: TRBJ1-2; cdr3_aa: CASSEGLIYGYTF
v_call: TRBV9; clone_size: NA; cdr3_length: 17; j_call: TRBJ2-1; cdr3_aa: CASSALSGLREDNEQFF
v_call: TRBV2; clone_size: NA; cdr3_length: 15; j_call: TRBJ1-6; cdr3_aa: CASSSWTGGNSPLHF
v_call: TRBV7-2; clone_size: NA; cdr3_length: 15; j_call: TRBJ1-2; cdr3_aa: CASSLSQGARYGYTF
v_call: TRBV9; clone_size: NA; cdr3_length: 14; j_call: TRBJ1-3; cdr3_aa: CASSLGGAGNTIYF
v_call: TRBV9; clone_size: NA; cdr3_length: 15; j_call: TRBJ2-1; cdr3_aa: CASSPTSGGVNEQFF
v_call: TRBV27; clone_size: NA; cdr3_length: 14; j_call: TRBJ1-1; cdr3_aa: CASTVRGSNTEAFF
v_call: TRBV30; clone_size: once; cdr3_length: 14; j_call: TRBJ2-1; cdr3_aa: CAWSVGLGSDEQFF
v_call: TRBV5-1; clone_size: NA; cdr3_length: 16; j_call: TRBJ1-3; cdr3_aa: CASSLDEGGSGNTIYF
v_call: TRBV29-1; clone_size: NA; cdr3_length: 15; j_call: TRBJ2-1; cdr3_aa: CSVEGLDNSYNEQFF
v_call: TRBV5-1; clone_size: NA; cdr3_length: 11; j_call: TRBJ1-4; cdr3_aa: CASTDNEKLFF
v_call: TRBV6-6; clone_size: NA; cdr3_length: 16; j_call: TRBJ1-1; cdr3_aa: CASRRTGGSMDTEAFF
v_call: TRBV7-2; clone_size: NA; cdr3_length: 15; j_call: TRBJ2-5; cdr3_aa: CASSPGTGGPETQYF